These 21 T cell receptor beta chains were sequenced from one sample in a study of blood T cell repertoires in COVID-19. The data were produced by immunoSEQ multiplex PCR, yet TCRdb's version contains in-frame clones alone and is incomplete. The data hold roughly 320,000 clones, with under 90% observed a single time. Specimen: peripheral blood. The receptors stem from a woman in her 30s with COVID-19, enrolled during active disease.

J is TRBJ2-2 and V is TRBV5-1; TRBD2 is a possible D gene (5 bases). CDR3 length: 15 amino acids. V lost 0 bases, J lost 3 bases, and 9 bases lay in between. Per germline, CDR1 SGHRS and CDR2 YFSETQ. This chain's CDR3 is CASSLGAGDTGELFF. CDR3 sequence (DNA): TGCGCCAGCAGCTTGGGGGCGGGCGACACCGGGGAGCTGTTTTTT.

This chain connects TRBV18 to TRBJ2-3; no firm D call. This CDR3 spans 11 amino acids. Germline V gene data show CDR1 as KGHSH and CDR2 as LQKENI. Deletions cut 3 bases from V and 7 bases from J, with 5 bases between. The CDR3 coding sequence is TGTGCCAGCTCACCCTCTAATACGCAGTATTTT. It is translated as CASSPSNTQYF.

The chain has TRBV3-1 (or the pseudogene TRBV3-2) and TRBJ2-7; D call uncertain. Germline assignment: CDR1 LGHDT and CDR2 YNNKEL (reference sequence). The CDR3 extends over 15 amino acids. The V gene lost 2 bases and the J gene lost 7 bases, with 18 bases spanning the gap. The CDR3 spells CASSQFHQSPGEQYF. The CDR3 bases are TGTGCCAGCAGCCAATTTCACCAGTCGCCCGGGGAGCAGTACTTC.

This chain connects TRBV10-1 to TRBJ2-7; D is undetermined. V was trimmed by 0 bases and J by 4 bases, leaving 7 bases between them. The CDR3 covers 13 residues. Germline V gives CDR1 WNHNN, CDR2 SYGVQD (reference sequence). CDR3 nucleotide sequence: TGCGCCAGCAGTGAGTCGACTGGGTACGAGCAGTACTTC. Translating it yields CASSESTGYEQYF.

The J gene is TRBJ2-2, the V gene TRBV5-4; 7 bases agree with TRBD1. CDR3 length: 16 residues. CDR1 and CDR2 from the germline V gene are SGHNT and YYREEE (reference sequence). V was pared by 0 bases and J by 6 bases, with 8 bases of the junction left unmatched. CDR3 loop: CASSLVQGVGAGELFF. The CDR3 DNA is TGTGCCAGCAGCTTGGTTCAGGGGGTCGGAGCCGGGGAGCTGTTTTTT.

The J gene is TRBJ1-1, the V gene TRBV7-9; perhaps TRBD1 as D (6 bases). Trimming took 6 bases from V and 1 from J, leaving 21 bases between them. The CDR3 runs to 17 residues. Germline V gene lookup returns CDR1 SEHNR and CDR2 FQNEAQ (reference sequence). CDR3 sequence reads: CASSLSNTGPANTEAFF. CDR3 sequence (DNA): TGTGCCAGCAGTCTCAGTAATACAGGGCCCGCGAACACTGAAGCTTTCTTT.

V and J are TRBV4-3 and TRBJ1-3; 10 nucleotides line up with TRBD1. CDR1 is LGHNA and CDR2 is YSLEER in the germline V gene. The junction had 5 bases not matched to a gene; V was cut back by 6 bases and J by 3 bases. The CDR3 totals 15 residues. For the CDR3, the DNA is TGCGCCAGCAGTCGGGGGACAGGGGTTGGAAACACCATATATTTT. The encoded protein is CASSRGTGVGNTIYF.

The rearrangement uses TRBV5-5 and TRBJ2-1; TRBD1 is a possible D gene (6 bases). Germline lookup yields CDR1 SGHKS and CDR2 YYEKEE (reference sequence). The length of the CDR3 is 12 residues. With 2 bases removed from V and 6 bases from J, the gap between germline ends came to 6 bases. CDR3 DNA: TGTGCCAGCAGCTTCAGGGGCAATGAGCAGTTCTTC. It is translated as CASSFRGNEQFF.

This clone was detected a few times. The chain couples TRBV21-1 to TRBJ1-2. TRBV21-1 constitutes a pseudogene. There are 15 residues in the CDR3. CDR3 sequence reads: CASSKGLGGGYGYTF. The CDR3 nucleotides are TGTGCCAGCAGCAAAGGGCTGGGAGGGGGCTATGGCTACACCTTC.

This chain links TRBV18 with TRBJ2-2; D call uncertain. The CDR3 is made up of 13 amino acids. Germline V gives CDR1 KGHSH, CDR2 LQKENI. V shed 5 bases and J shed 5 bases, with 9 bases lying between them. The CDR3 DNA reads TGTGCCAGCTCAATTAGTTCGACCGGGGAGCTGTTTTTT. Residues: CASSISSTGELFF. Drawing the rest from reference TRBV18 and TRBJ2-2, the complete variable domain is NAGVMQNPRHLVRRRGQEARLRCSPMKGHSHVYWYRQLPEEGLKFMVYLQKENIIDESGMPKERFSAEFPKEGPSILRIQQVVRGDSAAYFCASSISSTGELFFGEGSRLTVL.

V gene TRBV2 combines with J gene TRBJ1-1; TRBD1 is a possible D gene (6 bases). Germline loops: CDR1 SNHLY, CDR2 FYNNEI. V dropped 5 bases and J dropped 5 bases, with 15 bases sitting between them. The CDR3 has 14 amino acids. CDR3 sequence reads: CASSFLRGGTEAFF. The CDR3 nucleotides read TGTGCCAGCAGTTTTTTAAGGGGGGGAACTGAAGCTTTCTTT.

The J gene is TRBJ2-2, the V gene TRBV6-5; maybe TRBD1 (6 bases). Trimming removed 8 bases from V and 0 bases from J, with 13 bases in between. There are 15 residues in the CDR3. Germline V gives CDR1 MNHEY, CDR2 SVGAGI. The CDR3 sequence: CASRSDSTNTGELFF. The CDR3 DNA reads TGTGCCAGCCGCTCGGACAGCACGAACACCGGGGAGCTGTTTTTT.

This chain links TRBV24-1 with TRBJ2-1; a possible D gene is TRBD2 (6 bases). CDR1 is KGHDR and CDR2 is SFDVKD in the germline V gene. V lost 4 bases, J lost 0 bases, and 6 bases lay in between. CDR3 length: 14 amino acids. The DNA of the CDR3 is TGTGCCACCAGTGAGGGGGGCTCCTACAATGAGCAGTTCTTC. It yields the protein CATSEGGSYNEQFF.

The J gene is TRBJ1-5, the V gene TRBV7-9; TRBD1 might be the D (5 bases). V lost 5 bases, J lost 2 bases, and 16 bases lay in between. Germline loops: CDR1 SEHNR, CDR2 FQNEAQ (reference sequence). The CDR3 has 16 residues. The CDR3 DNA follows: TGTGCCAGCAGCAACGATCAGGGTTTAGGCAATCAGCCCCAGCATTTT. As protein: CASSNDQGLGNQPQHF.

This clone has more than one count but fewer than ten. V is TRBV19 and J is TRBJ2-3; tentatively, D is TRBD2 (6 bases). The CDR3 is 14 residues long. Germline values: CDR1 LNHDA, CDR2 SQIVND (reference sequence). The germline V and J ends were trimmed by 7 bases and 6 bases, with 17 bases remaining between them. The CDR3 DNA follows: TGTGCCAGTACCGTAGGAGGGTCCCCTGATACGCAGTATTTT. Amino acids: CASTVGGSPDTQYF.

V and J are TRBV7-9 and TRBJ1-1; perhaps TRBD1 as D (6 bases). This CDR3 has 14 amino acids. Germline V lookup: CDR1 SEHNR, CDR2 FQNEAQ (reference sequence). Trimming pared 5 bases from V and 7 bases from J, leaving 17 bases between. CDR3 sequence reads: CASSPRGARLEAFF. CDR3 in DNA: TGTGCCAGCAGCCCTCGGGGGGCCCGCCTTGAAGCTTTCTTT.

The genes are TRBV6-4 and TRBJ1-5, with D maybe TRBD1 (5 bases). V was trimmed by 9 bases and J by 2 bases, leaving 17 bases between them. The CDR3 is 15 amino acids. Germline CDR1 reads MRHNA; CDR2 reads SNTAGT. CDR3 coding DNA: TGTGCCAGGGAGAATGCAGGGAAGGGCAATCAGCCCCAGCATTTT. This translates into CARENAGKGNQPQHF.

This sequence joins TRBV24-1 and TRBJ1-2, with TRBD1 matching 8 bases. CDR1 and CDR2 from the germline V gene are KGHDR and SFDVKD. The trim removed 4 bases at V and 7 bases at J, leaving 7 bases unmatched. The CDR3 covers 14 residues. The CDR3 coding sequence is TGTGCCACCAGTGACCCGACAGGGGTTCGTGGCTACACCTTC. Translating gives CATSDPTGVRGYTF.

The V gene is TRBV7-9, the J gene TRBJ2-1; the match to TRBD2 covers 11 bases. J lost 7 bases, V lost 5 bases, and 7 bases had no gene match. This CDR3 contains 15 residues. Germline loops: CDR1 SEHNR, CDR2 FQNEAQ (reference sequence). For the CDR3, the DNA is TGTGCCAGCAGCACAGCTAGCGGGGGGCGAAATGAGCAGTTCTTC. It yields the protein CASSTASGGRNEQFF.

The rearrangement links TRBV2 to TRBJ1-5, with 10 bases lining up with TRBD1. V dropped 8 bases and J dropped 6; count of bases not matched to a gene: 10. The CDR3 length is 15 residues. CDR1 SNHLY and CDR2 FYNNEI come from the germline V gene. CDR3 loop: CASERDRGSLQPQHF. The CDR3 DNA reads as TGTGCCAGCGAGCGGGACAGGGGTTCTCTTCAGCCCCAGCATTTT. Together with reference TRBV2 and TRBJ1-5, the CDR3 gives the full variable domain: EPEVTQTPSHQVTQMGQEVILRCVPISNHLYFYWYRQILGQKVEFLVSFYNNEISEKSEIFDDQFSVERPDGSNFTLKIRSTKLEDSAMYFCASERDRGSLQPQHFGDGTRLSIL.

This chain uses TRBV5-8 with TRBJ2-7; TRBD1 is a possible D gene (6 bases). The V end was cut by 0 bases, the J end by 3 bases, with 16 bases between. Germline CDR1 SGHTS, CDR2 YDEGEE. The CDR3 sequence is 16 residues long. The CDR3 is CASSLGDTRGNYEQYF. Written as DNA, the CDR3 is TGTGCCAGCAGCTTGGGAGATACCAGGGGAAACTACGAGCAGTACTTC.